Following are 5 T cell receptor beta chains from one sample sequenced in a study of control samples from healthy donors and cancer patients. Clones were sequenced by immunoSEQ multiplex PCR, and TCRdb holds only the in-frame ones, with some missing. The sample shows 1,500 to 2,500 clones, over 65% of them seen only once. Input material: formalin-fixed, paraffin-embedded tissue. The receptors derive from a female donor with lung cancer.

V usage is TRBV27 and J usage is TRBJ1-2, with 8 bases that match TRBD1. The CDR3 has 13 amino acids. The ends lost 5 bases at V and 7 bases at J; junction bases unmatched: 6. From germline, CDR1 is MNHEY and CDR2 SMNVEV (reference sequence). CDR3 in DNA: TGTGCCAGCAGTCCCCAGGGGGCGGGTGGCTACACCTTC. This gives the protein CASSPQGAGGYTF.

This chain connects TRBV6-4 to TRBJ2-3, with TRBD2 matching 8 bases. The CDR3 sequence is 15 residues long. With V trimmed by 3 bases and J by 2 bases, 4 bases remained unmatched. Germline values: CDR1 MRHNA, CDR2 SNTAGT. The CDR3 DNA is TGTGCCAGCAGTGAGTCAGCGGGGGCCACAGATACGCAGTATTTT. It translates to CASSESAGATDTQYF.

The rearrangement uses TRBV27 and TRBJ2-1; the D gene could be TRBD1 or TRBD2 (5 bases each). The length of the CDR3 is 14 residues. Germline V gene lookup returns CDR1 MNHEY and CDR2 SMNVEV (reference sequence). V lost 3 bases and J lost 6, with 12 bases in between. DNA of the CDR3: TGTGCCAGCAGTTTCCGGGACCCGACCAATGAGCAGTTCTTC. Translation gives CASSFRDPTNEQFF.

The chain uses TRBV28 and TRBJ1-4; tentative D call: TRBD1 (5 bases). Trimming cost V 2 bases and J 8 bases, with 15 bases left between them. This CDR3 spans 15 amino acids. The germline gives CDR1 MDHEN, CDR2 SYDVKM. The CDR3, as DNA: TGTGCCAGCAGTTTAGGGGGGGGACGAGGAGAAAAACTGTTTTTT. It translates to CASSLGGGRGEKLFF.

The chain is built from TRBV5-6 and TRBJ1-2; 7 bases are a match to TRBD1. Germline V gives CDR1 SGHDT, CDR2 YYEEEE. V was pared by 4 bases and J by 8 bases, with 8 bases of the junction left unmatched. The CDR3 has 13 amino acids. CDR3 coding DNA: TGTGCCAGCAGCCGCCGGACAGGTCAAGGCTACACCTTC. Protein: CASSRRTGQGYTF.